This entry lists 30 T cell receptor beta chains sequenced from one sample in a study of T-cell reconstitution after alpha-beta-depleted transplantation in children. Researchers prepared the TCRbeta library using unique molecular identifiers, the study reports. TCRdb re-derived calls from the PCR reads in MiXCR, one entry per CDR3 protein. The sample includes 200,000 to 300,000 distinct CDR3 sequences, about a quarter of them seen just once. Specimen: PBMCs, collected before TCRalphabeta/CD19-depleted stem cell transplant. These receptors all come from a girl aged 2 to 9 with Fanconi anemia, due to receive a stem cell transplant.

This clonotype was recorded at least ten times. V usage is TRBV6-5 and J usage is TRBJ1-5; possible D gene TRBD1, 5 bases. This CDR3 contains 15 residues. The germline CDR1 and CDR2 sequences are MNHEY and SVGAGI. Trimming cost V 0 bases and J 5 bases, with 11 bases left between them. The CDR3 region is CASSYSGWGDQPQHF. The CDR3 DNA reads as TGTGCCAGCAGTTACTCGGGTTGGGGGGATCAGCCCCAGCATTTT.

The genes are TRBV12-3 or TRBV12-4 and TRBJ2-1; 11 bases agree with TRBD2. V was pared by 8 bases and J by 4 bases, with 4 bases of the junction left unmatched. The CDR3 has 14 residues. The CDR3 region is CASGGLAAYNEQFF. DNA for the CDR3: TGTGCCAGCGGGGGACTAGCGGCTTACAATGAGCAGTTCTTC.

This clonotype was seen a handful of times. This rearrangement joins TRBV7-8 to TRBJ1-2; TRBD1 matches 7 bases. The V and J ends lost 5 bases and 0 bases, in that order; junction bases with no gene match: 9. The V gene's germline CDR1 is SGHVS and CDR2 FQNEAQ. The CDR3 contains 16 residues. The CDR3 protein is CASSLFSGQSNYGYTF. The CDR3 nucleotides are TGTGCCAGCAGCCTTTTCTCGGGACAGTCTAACTATGGCTACACCTTC.

The CDR3 region is CSVRRGVDTEAFF. CDR3 coding DNA: TGCAGCGTTCGTCGGGGGGTTGACACTGAAGCTTTCTTT. The chain employs TRBV29-1 and TRBJ1-1, with D possibly TRBD1 on 5 matching bases. Deletions cut 5 bases from V and 3 bases from J, with 13 bases between. This CDR3 has 13 amino acids. Germline-derived CDR1 and CDR2 are SQVTM and ANQGSEA. Full variable domain (outside the CDR3, taken from reference TRBV29-1 and TRBJ1-1): SAVISQKPSRDICQRGTSLTIQCQVDSQVTMMFWYRQQPGQSLTLIATANQGSEATYESGFVIDKFPISRPNLTFSTLTVSNMSPEDSSIYLCSVRRGVDTEAFFGQGTRLTVV.

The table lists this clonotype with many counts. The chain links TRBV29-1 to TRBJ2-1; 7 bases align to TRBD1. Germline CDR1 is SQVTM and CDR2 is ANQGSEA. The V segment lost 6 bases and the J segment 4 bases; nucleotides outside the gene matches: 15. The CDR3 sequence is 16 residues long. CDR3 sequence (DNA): TGCAGCGTGGGACAGCCGATTAAGTATGGGTACAATGAGCAGTTCTTC. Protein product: CSVGQPIKYGYNEQFF.

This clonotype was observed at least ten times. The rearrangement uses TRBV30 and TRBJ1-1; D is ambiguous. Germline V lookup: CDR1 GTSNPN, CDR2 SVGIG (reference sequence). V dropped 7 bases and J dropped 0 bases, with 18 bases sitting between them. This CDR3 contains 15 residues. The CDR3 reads CAFTGPFGVNTEAFF. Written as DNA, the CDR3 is TGTGCCTTCACCGGGCCCTTTGGGGTGAACACTGAAGCTTTCTTT.

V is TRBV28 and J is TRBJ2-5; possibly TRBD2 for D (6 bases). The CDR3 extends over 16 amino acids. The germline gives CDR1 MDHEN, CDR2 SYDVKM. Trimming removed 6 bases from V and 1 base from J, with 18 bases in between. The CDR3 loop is CASRTYIRDFQETQYF. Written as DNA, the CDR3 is TGTGCCAGCAGAACCTACATCCGGGACTTCCAAGAGACCCAGTACTTC.

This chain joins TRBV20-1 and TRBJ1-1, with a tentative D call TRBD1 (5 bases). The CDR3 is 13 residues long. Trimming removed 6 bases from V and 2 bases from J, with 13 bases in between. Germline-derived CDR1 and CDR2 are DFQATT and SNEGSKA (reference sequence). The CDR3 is CSAKAGGNTEAFF. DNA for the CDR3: TGCAGTGCCAAAGCGGGGGGTAACACTGAAGCTTTCTTT.

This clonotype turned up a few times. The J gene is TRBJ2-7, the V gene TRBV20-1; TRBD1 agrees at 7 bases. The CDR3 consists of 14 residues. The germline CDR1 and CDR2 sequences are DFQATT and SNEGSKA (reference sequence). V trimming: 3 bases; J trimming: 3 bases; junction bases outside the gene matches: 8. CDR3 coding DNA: TGCAGTGCTAGGGGGTCCGGGACAGTCTACGAGCAGTACTTC. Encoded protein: CSARGSGTVYEQYF.

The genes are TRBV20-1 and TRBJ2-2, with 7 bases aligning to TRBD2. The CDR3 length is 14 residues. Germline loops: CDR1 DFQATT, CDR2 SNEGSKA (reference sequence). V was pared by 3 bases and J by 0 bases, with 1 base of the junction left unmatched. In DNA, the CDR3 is TGCAGTGCTAGTCGGGGGGCGAACACCGGGGAGCTGTTTTTT. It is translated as CSASRGANTGELFF.

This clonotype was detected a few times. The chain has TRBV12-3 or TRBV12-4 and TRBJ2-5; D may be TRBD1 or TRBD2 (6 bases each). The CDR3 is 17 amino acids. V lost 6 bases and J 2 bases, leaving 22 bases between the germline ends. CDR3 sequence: CASSLRGRRGLQETQYF. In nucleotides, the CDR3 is TGTGCCAGCAGCTTGAGGGGGAGGCGGGGCCTACAAGAGACCCAGTACTTC.

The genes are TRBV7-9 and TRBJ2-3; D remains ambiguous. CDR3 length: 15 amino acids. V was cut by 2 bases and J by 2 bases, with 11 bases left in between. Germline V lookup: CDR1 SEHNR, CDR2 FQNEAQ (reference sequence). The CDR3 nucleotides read TGTGCCAGCAGCTTAAAAGCATTCCCCACAGATACGCAGTATTTT. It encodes CASSLKAFPTDTQYF.

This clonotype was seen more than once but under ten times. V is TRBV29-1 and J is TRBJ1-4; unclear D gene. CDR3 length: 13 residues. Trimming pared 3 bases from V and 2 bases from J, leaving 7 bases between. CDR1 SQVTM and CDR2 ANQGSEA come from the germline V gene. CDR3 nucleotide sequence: TGCAGCGTTGATCTCGGTACTAATGAAAAACTGTTTTTT. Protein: CSVDLGTNEKLFF.

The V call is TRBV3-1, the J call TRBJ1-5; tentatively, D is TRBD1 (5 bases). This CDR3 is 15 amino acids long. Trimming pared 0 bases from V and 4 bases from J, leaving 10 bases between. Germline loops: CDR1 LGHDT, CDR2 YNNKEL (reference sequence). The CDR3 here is CASSQDGTENQPQHF. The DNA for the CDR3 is TGTGCCAGCAGCCAAGACGGGACGGAGAATCAGCCCCAGCATTTT. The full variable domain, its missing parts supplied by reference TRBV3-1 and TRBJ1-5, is DTAVSQTPKYLVTQMGNDKSIKCEQNLGHDTMYWYKQDSKKFLKIMFSYNNKELIINETVPNRFSPKSPDKAHLNLHINSLELGDSAVYFCASSQDGTENQPQHFGDGTRLSIL.

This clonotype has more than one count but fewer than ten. For the CDR3, the DNA is TGCAGTGCTAGATCAGGGGTCTACAATGAGCAGTTCTTC. Translated: CSARSGVYNEQFF. This rearrangement joins TRBV20-1 to TRBJ2-1; possibly TRBD1 for D (6 bases). V gave up 2 bases and J gave up 3 bases, with 8 bases separating them. The germline gives CDR1 DFQATT, CDR2 SNEGSKA (reference sequence). This CDR3 is 13 amino acids long.

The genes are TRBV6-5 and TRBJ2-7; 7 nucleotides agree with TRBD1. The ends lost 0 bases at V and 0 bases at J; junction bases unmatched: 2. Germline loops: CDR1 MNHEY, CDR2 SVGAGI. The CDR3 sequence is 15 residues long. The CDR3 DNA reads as TGTGCCAGCAGTTACTCGAGGGACAGCTCCTACGAGCAGTACTTC. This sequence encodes CASSYSRDSSYEQYF.

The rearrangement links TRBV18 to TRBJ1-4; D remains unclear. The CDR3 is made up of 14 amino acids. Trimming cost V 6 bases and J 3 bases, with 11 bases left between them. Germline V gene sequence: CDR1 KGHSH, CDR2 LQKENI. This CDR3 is CASSSLGANEKLFF. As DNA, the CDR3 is TGTGCCAGCTCTTCACTCGGGGCTAATGAAAAACTGTTTTTT.

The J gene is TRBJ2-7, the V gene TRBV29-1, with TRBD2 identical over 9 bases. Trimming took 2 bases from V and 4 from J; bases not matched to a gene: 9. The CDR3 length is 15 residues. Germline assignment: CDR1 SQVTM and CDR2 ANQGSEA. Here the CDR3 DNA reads TGCAGCGTTGAACTGTCTAGCGGGGAATGGTACGAGCAGTACTTC. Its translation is CSVELSSGEWYEQYF.

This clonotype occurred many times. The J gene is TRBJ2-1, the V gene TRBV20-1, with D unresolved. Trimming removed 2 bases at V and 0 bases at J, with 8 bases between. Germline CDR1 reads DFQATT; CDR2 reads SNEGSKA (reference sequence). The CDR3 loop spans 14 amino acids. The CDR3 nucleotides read TGCAGTGCTAGAAAGCCTAGCTCCTACAATGAGCAGTTCTTC. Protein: CSARKPSSYNEQFF.

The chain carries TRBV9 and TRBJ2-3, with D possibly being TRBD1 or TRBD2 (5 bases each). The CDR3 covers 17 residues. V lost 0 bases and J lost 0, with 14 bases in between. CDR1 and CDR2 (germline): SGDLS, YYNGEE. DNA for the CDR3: TGTGCCAGCAGCGTAGCCCCCCGGGACGTAAGCACAGATACGCAGTATTTT. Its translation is CASSVAPRDVSTDTQYF.

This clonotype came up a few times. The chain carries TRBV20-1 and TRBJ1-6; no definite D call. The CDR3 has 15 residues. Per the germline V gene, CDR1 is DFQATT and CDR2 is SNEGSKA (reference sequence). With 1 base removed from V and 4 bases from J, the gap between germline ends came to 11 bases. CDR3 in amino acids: CSARGVSRYNSPLHF. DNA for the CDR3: TGCAGTGCTAGAGGGGTGTCTCGATATAATTCACCCCTCCACTTT.

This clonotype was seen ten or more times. This CDR3 is CSASLTTDTQYF. CDR3 in DNA: TGCAGTGCTAGTTTGACCACAGATACGCAGTATTTT. The chain recombines TRBV20-1 with TRBJ2-3; D remains ambiguous. The CDR3 runs 12 residues. With 3 bases removed from V and 2 bases from J, the gap between germline ends came to 6 bases. CDR1 is DFQATT and CDR2 is SNEGSKA in the germline V gene (reference sequence).

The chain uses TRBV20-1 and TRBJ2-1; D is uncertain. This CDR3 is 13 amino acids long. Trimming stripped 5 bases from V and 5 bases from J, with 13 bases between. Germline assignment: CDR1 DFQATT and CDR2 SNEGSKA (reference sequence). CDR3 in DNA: TGCAGTGCTGGAACAGCTCTCGACAATGAGCAGTTCTTC. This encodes CSAGTALDNEQFF.

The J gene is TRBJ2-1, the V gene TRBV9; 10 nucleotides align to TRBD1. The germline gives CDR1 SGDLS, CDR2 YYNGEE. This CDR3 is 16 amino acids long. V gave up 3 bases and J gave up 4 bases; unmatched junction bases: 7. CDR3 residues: CASSATTGGLYNEQFF. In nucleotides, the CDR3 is TGTGCCAGCAGCGCCACGACAGGGGGCCTTTACAATGAGCAGTTCTTC.

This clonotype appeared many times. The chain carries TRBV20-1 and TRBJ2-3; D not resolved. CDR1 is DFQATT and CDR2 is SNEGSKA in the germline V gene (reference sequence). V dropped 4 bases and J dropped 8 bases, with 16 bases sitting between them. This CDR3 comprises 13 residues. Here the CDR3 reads CSATTAADGTQYF. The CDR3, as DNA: TGCAGTGCTACCACCGCCGCGGACGGTACGCAGTATTTT.

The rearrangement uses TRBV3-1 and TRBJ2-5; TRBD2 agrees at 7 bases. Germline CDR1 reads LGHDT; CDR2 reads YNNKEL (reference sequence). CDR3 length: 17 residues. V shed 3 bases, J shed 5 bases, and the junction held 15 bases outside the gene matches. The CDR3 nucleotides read TGTGCCAGCAGCCAGAAGAGCCAGACTAGCCATCTGGAGACCCAGTACTTC. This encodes CASSQKSQTSHLETQYF.

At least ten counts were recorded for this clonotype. CDR3 loop: CSARDPGVNTGELFF. The CDR3 DNA reads as TGCAGTGCTAGAGATCCCGGGGTGAACACCGGGGAGCTGTTTTTT. This chain uses TRBV20-1 with TRBJ2-2; maybe TRBD2 (5 bases). CDR1 and CDR2 from the germline V gene are DFQATT and SNEGSKA (reference sequence). The V and J ends lost 0 bases and 1 base respectively, with 9 bases between them. This CDR3 has 15 residues.

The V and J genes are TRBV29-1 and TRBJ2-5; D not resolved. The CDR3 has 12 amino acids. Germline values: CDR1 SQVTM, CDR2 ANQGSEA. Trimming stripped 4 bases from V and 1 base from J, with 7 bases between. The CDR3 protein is CSVAVVQETQYF. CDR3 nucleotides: TGCAGCGTTGCGGTCGTCCAAGAGACCCAGTACTTC.

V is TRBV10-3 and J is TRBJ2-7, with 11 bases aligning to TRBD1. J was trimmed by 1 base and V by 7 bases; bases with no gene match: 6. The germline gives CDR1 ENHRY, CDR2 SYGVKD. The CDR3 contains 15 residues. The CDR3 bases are TGTGCCATCACCCCCGGGACAGGGGGATCCTACGAGCAGTACTTC. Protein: CAITPGTGGSYEQYF.

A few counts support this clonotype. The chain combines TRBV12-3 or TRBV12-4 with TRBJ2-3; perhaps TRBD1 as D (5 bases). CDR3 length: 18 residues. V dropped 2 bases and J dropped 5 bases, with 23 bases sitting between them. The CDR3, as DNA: TGTGCCAGCAGTTTAATAAGTTGGGGCGGCAGGTCAGGAGATACGCAGTATTTT. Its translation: CASSLISWGGRSGDTQYF.